This T cell receptor beta chain was observed in a study of regulatory T cells in long-lasting Graves disease. Study-level results: Accuracy may have been reduced by the small sample size. Fewer public clonotypes were shared by new patients (roughly 970) than by persistent patients (about 2,800).

Time point noted: persistent/refractory GD, antithyroid drugs over 5 years with positive TRAb. Following extraction of RNA from PBMCs, that RNA was used to make the TCR library. The V gene lost 1 base and the J gene lost 9 bases, with 16 bases spanning the gap. The germline gives CDR1 LGHDT, CDR2 YNNKEL (reference sequence). The CDR3 is 15 residues long. Construction of the TCR beta libraries employed iRepertoire HTBI primers in conjunction with Arm-PCR of CDR3 regions. TCRdb re-called the multiplex PCR reads through MiXCR, storing one row per CDR3 protein. Of some 430,000 distinct CDR3 sequences in the sample, 20% to 25% were seen once. Remarks on this clonotype: The antigen remains unidentified.

This chain joins TRBV3-1 and TRBJ1-5, with D possibly TRBD1 on 5 matching bases. The receptor was isolated from a female donor with Graves disease. The specimen comprised peripheral blood mononuclear cells (PBMCs), sampled when the disease was refractory, from a patient treated with antithyroid drugs. The CDR3 is CASSQGRGQGGPQHF. DNA of the CDR3: TGTGCCAGCAGCCAAGGGAGGGGCCAAGGTGGGCCCCAGCATTTT.